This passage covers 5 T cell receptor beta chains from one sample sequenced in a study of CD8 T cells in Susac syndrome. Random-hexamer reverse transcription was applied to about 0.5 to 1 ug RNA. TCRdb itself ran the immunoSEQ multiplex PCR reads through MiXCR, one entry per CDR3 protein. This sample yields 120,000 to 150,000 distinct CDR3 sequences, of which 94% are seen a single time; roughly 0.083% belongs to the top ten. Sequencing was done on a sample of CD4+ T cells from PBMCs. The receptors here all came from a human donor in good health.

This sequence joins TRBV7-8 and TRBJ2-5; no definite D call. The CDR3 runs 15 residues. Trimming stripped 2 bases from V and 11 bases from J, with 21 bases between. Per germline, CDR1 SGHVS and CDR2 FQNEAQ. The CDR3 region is CASSLTGQTSSYQYF. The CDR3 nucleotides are TGTGCCAGCAGCTTAACCGGGCAGACGTCCTCATATCAGTACTTC.

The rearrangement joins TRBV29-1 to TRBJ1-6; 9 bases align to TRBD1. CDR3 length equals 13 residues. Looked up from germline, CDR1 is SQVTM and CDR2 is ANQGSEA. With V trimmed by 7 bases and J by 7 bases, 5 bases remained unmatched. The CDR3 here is CSARDRENSPLHF. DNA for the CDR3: TGCAGCGCCCGGGACAGGGAGAATTCACCCCTCCACTTT.

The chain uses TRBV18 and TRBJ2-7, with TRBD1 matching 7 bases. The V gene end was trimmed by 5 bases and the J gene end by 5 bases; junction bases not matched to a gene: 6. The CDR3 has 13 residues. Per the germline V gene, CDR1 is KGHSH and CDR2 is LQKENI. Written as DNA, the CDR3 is TGTGCCAGCTCATTCTCGACAGGGAACGAGCAGTACTTC. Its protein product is CASSFSTGNEQYF.

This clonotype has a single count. The CDR3 DNA follows: TGTGCCAGCAGAGGAGCCGGGACAGGCCAAGAGACCCAGTACTTC. This codes for CASRGAGTGQETQYF. V is TRBV28 and J is TRBJ2-5, with 8 nucleotides matching TRBD1. V shed 6 bases, J shed 1 base, and the junction held 7 bases outside the gene matches. This CDR3 has 15 residues. The V gene's germline CDR1 is MDHEN and CDR2 SYDVKM.

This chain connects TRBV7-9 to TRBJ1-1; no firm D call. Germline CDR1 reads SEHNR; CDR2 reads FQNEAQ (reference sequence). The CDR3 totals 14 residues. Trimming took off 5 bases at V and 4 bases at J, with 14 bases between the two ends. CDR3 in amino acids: CASSRTTRSTEAFF. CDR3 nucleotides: TGTGCCAGCAGCCGTACTACCCGGAGCACTGAAGCTTTCTTT.